This TCR beta chain emerged from a study of cytomegalovirus exposure and HLA in healthy donors. The CDR3 is 17 amino acids. CDR1 is LNHDA and CDR2 is SQIVND in the germline V gene (reference sequence). Trimming removed 6 bases from V and 2 bases from J, with 22 bases in between. Worth noting for this clone: Its antigen is unidentified.

13 Jbeta primers and 60 Vbeta primers were used for the PCR. Repertoires were generated with immunoSEQ multiplex PCR, while TCRdb's copy carries only in-frame clones and drops some. Here the sample spans about 190,000 clones, 78% being singletons. Study-level points and caveats: Across all donors, roughly uniform sequencing depth was an assumption of the presence/absence analyses.

Sequenced material: PBMCs. The chain couples TRBV19 to TRBJ1-2; no reliable D call. The origin of this receptor is a woman in her 30s in good health and CMV-seropositive. As DNA, the CDR3 is TGTGCCAGTAGGGCCGCCCATGGGTGGACTCCAAACTATGGCTACACCTTC. It translates to CASRAAHGWTPNYGYTF.